The 9 T cell receptor beta chains below all came from one sample that was sequenced in a study of T cell repertoires in ileal Crohn's disease. Time point denoted: neoterminal ileum biopsy at postoperative endoscopy, about 6 months after surgery. Profiled with immunoSEQ multiplex PCR; TCRdb holds only in-frame clones, not every one. Among over a thousand clones listed, approximately 80% were seen once. Source material: ileal tissue. The receptors were sampled from an adult with Crohn's disease.

The rearrangement uses TRBV18 and TRBJ2-7; D is undetermined. Germline lookup yields CDR1 KGHSH and CDR2 LQKENI. The CDR3 extends over 13 amino acids. V dropped 3 bases and J dropped 2 bases, with 8 bases sitting between them. The CDR3 spells CASSPPHTYEQYF. The CDR3 nucleotides read TGTGCCAGCTCACCCCCACACACCTACGAGCAGTACTTC.

The rearrangement uses TRBV7-2 and TRBJ2-7, with 11 bases fitting TRBD1. CDR3 length: 15 residues. The V and J ends lost 5 bases and 5 bases, in that order; junction bases with no gene match: 8. Germline assignment: CDR1 SGHTA and CDR2 FQGNSA. CDR3 coding DNA: TGTGCCAGCAGCGGTGGGGGGGACAGGGGGGACGAGCAGTACTTC. It is translated as CASSGGGDRGDEQYF.

This chain links TRBV7-9 with TRBJ1-2; D is unclear. This CDR3 is 14 amino acids long. Between the trimmed V and J ends, which lost 7 bases and 3 bases, there was a span of 15 bases. Germline CDR1 and CDR2: SEHNR and FQNEAQ (reference sequence). CDR3 coding DNA: TGTGCCAGCACCCTCCAAGGGAGTGACTATGGCTACACCTTC. It translates to CASTLQGSDYGYTF.

The CDR3 spells CAWEQRGRTDTQYF. In DNA, the CDR3 is TGTGCCTGGGAGCAACGGGGGAGGACAGATACGCAGTATTTT. The chain employs TRBV30 and TRBJ2-3, with D perhaps matching TRBD2 (6 bases). The V end lost 5 bases, the J end lost 3 bases, and 15 bases lay between the germline ends. The CDR3 covers 14 residues. The V gene's germline CDR1 is GTSNPN and CDR2 SVGIG (reference sequence).

This clone was seen more than once but under ten times. V is TRBV6-6 and J is TRBJ1-5; the match to TRBD1 covers 8 bases. The CDR3 is 15 amino acids. With 2 bases clipped from V and 6 bases from J, the junction kept 6 bases outside the gene matches. Germline V gene sequence: CDR1 MNHNY, CDR2 SVGAGI (reference sequence). In nucleotides, the CDR3 is TGTGCCAGCAGTTACCAGGACAGGGATGGTCAGCCCCAGCATTTT. Encoded protein: CASSYQDRDGQPQHF.

The chain carries TRBV5-8 and TRBJ2-3; a possible D gene is TRBD1 (5 bases). This CDR3 is built from 14 residues. Trimming stripped 2 bases from V and 11 bases from J, with 18 bases between. CDR1 and CDR2 from the germline V gene are SGHTS and YDEGEE. The CDR3 here is CASSLRSGPGGQYF. CDR3 sequence (DNA): TGTGCCAGCAGCTTAAGATCAGGGCCGGGTGGGCAGTATTTT.

A few counts support this clone. The V and J genes are TRBV4-3 and TRBJ1-5; D not certain. V was clipped by 0 bases and J by 9 bases, with 12 bases between them. CDR3 length equals 14 residues. CDR1 is LGHNA and CDR2 is YSLEER in the germline V gene. CDR3 residues: CASSQESSYGPQHF. CDR3 in DNA: TGCGCCAGCAGCCAAGAGTCGTCATACGGGCCCCAGCATTTT.

The table lists this clone with a count of one. Other DNA variants within this sample encode the same CDR3. The chain links TRBV19 to TRBJ1-4; TRBD1 matches 7 bases. The CDR3 runs to 16 residues. Germline CDR1 LNHDA, CDR2 SQIVND (reference sequence). V shed 5 bases and J 7 bases; nucleotides not matched to a gene: 13. The CDR3 DNA reads as TGTGCCAGTAGTCCCGAGACAGGGAAGGATGGTGAAAAACTGTTTTTT. Protein: CASSPETGKDGEKLFF.

The rearrangement joins TRBV18 to TRBJ1-5; 9 bases agree with TRBD1. J gave up 5 bases and V 6 bases, and 5 bases lay outside the gene matches. CDR3 size: 14 residues. Germline V gene sequence: CDR1 KGHSH, CDR2 LQKENI. The CDR3 protein is CASSLGQGHQPQHF. The CDR3 DNA is TGTGCCAGCTCGCTCGGACAGGGGCATCAGCCCCAGCATTTT. Combining the CDR3 with reference TRBV18 and TRBJ1-5 gives the whole variable domain NAGVMQNPRHLVRRRGQEARLRCSPMKGHSHVYWYRQLPEEGLKFMVYLQKENIIDESGMPKERFSAEFPKEGPSILRIQQVVRGDSAAYFCASSLGQGHQPQHFGDGTRLSIL.